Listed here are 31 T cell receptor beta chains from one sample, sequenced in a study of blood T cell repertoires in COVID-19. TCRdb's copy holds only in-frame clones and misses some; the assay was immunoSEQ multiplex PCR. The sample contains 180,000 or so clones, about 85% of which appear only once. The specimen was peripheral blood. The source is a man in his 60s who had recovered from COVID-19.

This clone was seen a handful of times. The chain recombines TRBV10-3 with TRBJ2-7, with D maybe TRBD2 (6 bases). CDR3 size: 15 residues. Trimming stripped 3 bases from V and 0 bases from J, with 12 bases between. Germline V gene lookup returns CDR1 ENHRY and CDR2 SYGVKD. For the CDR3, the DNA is TGTGCCATCAGTGACCCAGCTAGCGTCTCCTACGAGCAGTACTTC. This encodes CAISDPASVSYEQYF.

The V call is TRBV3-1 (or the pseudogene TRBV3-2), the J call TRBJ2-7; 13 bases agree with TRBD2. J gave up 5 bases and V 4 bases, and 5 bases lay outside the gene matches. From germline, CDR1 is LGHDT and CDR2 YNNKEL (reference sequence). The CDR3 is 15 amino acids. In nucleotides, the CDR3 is TGTGCCAGCAGCCCCGGGACTAGCGGGGCCCACGAGCAGTACTTC. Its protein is CASSPGTSGAHEQYF.

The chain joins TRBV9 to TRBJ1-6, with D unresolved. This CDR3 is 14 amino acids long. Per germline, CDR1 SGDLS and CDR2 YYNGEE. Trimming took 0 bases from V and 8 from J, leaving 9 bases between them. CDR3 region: CASSVGQEYSPLHF. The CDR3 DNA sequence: TGTGCCAGCAGCGTAGGGCAGGAATATTCACCCCTCCACTTT.

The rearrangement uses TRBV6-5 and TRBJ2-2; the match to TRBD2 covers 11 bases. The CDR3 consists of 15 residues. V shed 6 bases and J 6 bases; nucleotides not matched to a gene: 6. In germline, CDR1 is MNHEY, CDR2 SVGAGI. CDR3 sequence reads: CASRGSGGAAGELFF. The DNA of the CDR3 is TGTGCCAGCAGAGGTAGCGGGGGGGCCGCCGGGGAGCTGTTTTTT.

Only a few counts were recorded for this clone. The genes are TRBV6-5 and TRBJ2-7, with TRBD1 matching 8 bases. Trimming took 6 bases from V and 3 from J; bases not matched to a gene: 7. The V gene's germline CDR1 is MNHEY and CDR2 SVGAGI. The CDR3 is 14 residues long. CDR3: CASRTGTGLYEQYF. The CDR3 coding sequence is TGTGCCAGCAGAACCGGGACAGGACTCTACGAGCAGTACTTC.

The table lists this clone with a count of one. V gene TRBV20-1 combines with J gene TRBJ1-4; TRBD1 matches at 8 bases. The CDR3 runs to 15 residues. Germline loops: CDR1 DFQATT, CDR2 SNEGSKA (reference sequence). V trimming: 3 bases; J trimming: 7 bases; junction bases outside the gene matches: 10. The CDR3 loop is CSASRPGGVGEKLFF. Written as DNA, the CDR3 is TGCAGTGCTAGTCGACCAGGGGGCGTAGGTGAAAAACTGTTTTTT.

CDR3 in amino acids: CAISEGQVIAEAFF. The CDR3 bases are TGTGCCATCAGTGAGGGACAGGTGATCGCTGAAGCTTTCTTT. The chain couples TRBV10-3 to TRBJ1-1; 7 nucleotides agree with TRBD1. The V segment lost 2 bases and the J segment 6 bases; nucleotides outside the gene matches: 6. The germline V gene encodes CDR1 ENHRY and CDR2 SYGVKD. The CDR3 runs to 14 residues.

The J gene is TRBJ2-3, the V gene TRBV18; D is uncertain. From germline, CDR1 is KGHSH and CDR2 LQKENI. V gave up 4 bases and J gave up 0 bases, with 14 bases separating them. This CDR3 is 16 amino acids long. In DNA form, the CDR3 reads TGTGCCAGCTCACTGACTGGAGCCACTAGCACAGATACGCAGTATTTT. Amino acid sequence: CASSLTGATSTDTQYF.

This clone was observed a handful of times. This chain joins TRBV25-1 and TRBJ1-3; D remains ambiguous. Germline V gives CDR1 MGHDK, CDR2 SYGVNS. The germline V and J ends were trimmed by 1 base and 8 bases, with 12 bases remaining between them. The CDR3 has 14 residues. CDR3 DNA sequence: TGTGCCAGCAGTGAATTCACAGAGGGAGACACCATATATTTT. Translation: CASSEFTEGDTIYF. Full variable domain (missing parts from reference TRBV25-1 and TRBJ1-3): EADIYQTPRYLVIGTGKKITLECSQTMGHDKMYWYQQDPGMELHLIHYSYGVNSTEKGDLSSESTVSRIRTEHFPLTLESARPSHTSQYLCASSEFTEGDTIYFGEGSWLTVV.

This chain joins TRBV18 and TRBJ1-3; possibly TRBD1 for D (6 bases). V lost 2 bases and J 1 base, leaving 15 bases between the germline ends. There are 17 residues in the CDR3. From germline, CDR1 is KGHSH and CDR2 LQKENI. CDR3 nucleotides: TGTGCCAGCTCACCATATCGAGGACAGTTATCTGGAAACACCATATATTTT. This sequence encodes CASSPYRGQLSGNTIYF.

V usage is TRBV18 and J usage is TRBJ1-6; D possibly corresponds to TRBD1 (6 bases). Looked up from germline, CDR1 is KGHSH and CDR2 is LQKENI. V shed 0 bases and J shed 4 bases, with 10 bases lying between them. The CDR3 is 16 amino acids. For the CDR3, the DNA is TGTGCCAGCTCACCACCGAGCCAGGGGTATAATTCACCCCTCCACTTT. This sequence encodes CASSPPSQGYNSPLHF.

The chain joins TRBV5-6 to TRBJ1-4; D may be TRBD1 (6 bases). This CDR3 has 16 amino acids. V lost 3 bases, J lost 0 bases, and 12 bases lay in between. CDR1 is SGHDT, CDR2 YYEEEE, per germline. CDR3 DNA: TGTGCCAGCAGCTCTTGGACAGAATCAACTAATGAAAAACTGTTTTTT. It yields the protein CASSSWTESTNEKLFF. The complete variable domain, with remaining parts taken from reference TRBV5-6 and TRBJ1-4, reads DAGVTQSPTHLIKTRGQQVTLRCSPKSGHDTVSWYQQALGQGPQFIFQYYEEEERQRGNFPDRFSGHQFPNYSSELNVNALLLGDSALYLCASSSWTESTNEKLFFGSGTQLSVL.

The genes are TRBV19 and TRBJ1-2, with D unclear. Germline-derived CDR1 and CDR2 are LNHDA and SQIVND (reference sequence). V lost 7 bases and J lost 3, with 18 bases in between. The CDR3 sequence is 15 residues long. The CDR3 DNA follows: TGTGCCAGTACCAAGGAATCGGGGAGGCACTATGGCTACACCTTC. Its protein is CASTKESGRHYGYTF. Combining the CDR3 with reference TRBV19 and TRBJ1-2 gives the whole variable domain DGGITQSPKYLFRKEGQNVTLSCEQNLNHDAMYWYRQDPGQGLRLIYYSQIVNDFQKGDIAEGYSVSREKKESFPLTVTSAQKNPTAFYLCASTKESGRHYGYTFGSGTRLTVV.

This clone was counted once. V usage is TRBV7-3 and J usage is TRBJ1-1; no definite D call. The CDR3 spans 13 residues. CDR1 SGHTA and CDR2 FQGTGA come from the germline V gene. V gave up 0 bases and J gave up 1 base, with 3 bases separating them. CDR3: CASSLTANTEAFF. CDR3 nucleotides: TGTGCCAGCAGCTTAACGGCGAACACTGAAGCTTTCTTT.

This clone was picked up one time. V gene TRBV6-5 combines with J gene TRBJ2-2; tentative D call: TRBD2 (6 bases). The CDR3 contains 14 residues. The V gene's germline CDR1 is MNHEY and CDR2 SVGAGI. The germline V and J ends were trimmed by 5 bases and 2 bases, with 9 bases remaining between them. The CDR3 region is CASSRGSNTGELFF. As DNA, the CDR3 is TGTGCCAGCAGTCGGGGGTCTAACACCGGGGAGCTGTTTTTT.

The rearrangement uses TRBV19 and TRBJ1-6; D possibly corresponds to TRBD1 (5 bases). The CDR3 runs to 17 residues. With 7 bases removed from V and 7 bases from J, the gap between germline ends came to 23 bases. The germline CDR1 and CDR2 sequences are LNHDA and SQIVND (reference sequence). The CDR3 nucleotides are TGTGCCAGTACCCCCGGAGGGGCAGGGAGGACCAATTCACCCCTCCACTTT. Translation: CASTPGGAGRTNSPLHF.

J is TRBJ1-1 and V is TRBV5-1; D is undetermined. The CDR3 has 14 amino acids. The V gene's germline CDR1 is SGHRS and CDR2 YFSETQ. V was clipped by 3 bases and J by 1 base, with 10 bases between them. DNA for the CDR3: TGCGCCAGCAGCTCTCGAGGGTCGAACACTGAAGCTTTCTTT. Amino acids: CASSSRGSNTEAFF.

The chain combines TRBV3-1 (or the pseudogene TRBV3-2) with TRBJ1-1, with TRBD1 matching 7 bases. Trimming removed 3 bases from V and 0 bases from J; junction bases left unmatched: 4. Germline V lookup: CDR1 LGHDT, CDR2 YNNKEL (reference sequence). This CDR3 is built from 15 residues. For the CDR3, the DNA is TGTGCCAGCAGCCAGGAGGGACAGATGAACACTGAAGCTTTCTTT. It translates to CASSQEGQMNTEAFF.

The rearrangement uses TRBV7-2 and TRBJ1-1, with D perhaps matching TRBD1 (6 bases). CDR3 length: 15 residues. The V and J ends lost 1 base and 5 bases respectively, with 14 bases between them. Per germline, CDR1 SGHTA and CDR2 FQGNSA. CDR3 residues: CASSLDSRGGTEAFF. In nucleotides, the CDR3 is TGTGCCAGCAGCTTAGATAGCAGGGGAGGGACTGAAGCTTTCTTT.

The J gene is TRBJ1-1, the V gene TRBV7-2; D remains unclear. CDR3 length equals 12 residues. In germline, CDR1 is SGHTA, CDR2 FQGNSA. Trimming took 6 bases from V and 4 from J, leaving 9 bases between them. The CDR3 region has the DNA TGTGCCAGCAGGCTAGGGAGCACTGAAGCTTTCTTT. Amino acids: CASRLGSTEAFF.

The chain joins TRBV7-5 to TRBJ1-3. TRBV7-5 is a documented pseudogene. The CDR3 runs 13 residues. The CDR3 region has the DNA TGTGCCAGAAGCTTGAGCTCTGGAAACACCATATATTTT. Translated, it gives CARSLSSGNTIYF.

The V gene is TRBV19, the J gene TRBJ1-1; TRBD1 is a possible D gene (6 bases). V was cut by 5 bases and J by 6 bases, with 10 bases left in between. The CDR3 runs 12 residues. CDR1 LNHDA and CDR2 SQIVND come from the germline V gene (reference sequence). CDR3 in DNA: TGTGCCAGTAGTGTCAGGGGCCCTGAAGCTTTCTTT. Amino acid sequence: CASSVRGPEAFF.

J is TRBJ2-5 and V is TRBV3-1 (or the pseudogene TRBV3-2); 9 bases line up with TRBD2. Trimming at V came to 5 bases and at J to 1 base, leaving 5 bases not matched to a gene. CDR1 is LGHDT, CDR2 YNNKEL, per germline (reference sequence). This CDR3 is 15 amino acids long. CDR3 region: CASSETSGSQETQYF. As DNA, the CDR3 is TGTGCCAGCAGCGAGACTAGCGGCAGCCAAGAGACCCAGTACTTC.

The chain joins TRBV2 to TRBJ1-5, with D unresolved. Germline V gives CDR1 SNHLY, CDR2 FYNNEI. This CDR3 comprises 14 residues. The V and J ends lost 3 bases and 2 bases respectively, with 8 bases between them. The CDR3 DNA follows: TGTGCCAGCAGTGAGGGCGTGGGCAATCAGCCCCAGCATTTT. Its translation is CASSEGVGNQPQHF.

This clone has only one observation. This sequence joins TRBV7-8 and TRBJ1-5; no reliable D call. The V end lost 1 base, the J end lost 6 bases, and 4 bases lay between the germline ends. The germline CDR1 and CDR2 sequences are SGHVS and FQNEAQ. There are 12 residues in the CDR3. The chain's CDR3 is CASSLGSQPQHF. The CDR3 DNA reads TGTGCCAGCAGCTTAGGGAGTCAGCCCCAGCATTTT.

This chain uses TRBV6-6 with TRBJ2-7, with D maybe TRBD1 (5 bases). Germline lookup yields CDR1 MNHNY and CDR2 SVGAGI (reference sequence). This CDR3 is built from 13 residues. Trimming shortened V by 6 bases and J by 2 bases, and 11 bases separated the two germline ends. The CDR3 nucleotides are TGTGCCAGCAGCCTCACAGGTGCCTACGAGCAGTACTTC. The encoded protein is CASSLTGAYEQYF.

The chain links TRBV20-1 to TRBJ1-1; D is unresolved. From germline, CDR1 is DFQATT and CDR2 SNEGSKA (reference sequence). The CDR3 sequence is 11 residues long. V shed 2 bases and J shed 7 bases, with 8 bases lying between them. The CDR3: CSARRGNEAFF. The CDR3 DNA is TGCAGTGCTAGAAGAGGGAATGAAGCTTTCTTT.

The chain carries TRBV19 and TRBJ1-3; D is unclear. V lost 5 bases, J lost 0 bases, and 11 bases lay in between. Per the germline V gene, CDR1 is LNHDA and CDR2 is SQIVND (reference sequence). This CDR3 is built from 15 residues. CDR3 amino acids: CASSWEDRSGNTIYF. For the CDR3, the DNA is TGTGCCAGTAGTTGGGAGGATCGCTCTGGAAACACCATATATTTT.

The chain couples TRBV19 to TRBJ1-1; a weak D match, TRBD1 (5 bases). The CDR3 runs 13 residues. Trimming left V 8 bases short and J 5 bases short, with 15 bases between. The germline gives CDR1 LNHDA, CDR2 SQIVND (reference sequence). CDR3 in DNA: TGTGCCAGTCGCCGGGGGGGAGGGACTGAAGCTTTCTTT. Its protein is CASRRGGGTEAFF.

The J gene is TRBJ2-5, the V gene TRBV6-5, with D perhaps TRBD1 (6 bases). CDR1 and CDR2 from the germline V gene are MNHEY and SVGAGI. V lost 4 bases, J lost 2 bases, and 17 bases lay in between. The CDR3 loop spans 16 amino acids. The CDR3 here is CASSWGMDRSQETQYF. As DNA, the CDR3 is TGTGCCAGCAGTTGGGGAATGGACAGAAGTCAAGAGACCCAGTACTTC.

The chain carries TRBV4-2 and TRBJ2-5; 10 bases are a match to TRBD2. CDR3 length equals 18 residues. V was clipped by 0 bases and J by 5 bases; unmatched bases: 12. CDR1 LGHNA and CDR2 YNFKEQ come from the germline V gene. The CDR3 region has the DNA TGTGCCAGCAGCCAAGATCGAGTCGGAGCGGGGGGGCGCGAGACCCAGTACTTC. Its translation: CASSQDRVGAGGRETQYF.